The 15 T cell receptor beta chains below all came from one sample that was sequenced in a study of shared T cell receptors in the human thymus. Libraries were prepared by immunoSEQ multiplex PCR; TCRdb keeps only in-frame clonotypes and omits some of them. This repertoire shows hundreds of thousands of clones, more than 75% found once; its top ten account for 0.008% to 0.011%. The same data also contributed to another study, on human thymus T cells.

Material: thymocytes. The receptor source for this set is a boy under two years old with a congenital heart defect.

The J gene is TRBJ2-1, the V gene TRBV14; weak D call: TRBD2 (6 bases). Germline V gene sequence: CDR1 SGHDN, CDR2 FVKESK. Trimming left V 3 bases short and J 8 bases short, with 17 bases between. CDR3 size: 15 residues. The CDR3 here is CASSQVGGSVDEQFF. The CDR3 region has the DNA TGTGCCAGCAGCCAGGTAGGAGGGAGTGTCGATGAGCAGTTCTTC.

This clone was seen a few times. This sequence joins TRBV9 and TRBJ2-1, with 13 bases matching TRBD2. Germline V CDR1 and CDR2: SGDLS, YYNGEE. The CDR3 loop spans 18 amino acids. Losses at the gene ends were 3 bases for V and 0 bases for J; bases not matched to a gene: 6. The CDR3 reads CASSAGLAGPSSYNEQFF. In DNA, the CDR3 is TGTGCCAGCAGCGCGGGACTAGCGGGACCTAGCTCCTACAATGAGCAGTTCTTC.

The chain carries TRBV7-9 and TRBJ2-4; D is ambiguous. With 2 bases removed from V and 3 bases from J, the gap between germline ends came to 17 bases. There are 17 residues in the CDR3. Germline V gene sequence: CDR1 SEHNR, CDR2 FQNEAQ (reference sequence). CDR3 residues: CASSLNRLRSGKNIQYF. DNA for the CDR3: TGTGCCAGCAGCTTAAATAGGCTAAGGTCGGGCAAAAACATTCAGTACTTC.

DNA of the CDR3: TGCGCCAGCAGCCACGATCGACAGGGACTAGCGCCAGATACGCAGTATTTT. Its protein product is CASSHDRQGLAPDTQYF. This chain uses TRBV4-3 with TRBJ2-3, with TRBD2 identical over 10 bases. The V segment lost 3 bases and the J segment 4 bases; nucleotides outside the gene matches: 10. CDR3 length: 17 residues. Germline loops: CDR1 LGHNA, CDR2 YSLEER.

The chain has TRBV29-1 and TRBJ2-7, with TRBD2 matching 13 bases. Germline CDR1 SQVTM, CDR2 ANQGSEA. The CDR3 has 13 amino acids. V shed 7 bases and J 5 bases; nucleotides not matched to a gene: 5. The CDR3 DNA is TGCAGCGGCGGACTAGCGGGAGTACACGAGCAGTACTTC. This gives the protein CSGGLAGVHEQYF.

The rearrangement uses TRBV11-3 and TRBJ2-1, with 8 positions matching TRBD2. J was trimmed by 9 bases and V by 5 bases; bases with no gene match: 12. CDR3 size: 15 residues. CDR1 and CDR2 from the germline V gene are SGHNT and YENEEA. The DNA for the CDR3 is TGTGCCAGCAGCCCTCCCCCGGCTAGCGGGTTTGAGCAGTTCTTC. This gives the protein CASSPPPASGFEQFF.

V and J are TRBV19 and TRBJ2-4; 7 positions match TRBD1. V lost 7 bases, J lost 11 bases, and 5 bases stayed unmatched. This CDR3 region has 11 residues. Germline CDR1 and CDR2: LNHDA and SQIVND (reference sequence). CDR3 sequence reads: CASTDRTFQYF. CDR3 sequence (DNA): TGTGCCAGTACGGACAGGACTTTTCAGTACTTC.

This chain joins TRBV18 and TRBJ2-7; D might be TRBD2 (5 bases). Germline loops: CDR1 KGHSH, CDR2 LQKENI. The CDR3 has 17 amino acids. V was trimmed by 0 bases and J by 4 bases, leaving 19 bases between them. The CDR3 region has the DNA TGTGCCAGCTCACCACCCCGAGGGCTAAAACGACCGTACGAGCAGTACTTC. Translated: CASSPPRGLKRPYEQYF.

This chain connects TRBV15 to TRBJ1-2; possible D gene TRBD1, 6 bases. Germline values: CDR1 LNHNV, CDR2 YYDKDF (reference sequence). Between the trimmed V and J ends, which lost 0 bases and 5 bases, there was a span of 7 bases. The CDR3 spans 13 residues. CDR3: CATSRERGYGYTF. The CDR3 DNA follows: TGTGCCACCAGCAGAGAGAGGGGGTATGGCTACACCTTC.

This sequence joins TRBV23-1 and TRBJ2-7; 7 bases fit TRBD1. TRBV23-1 is given ORF status, its function remaining uncertain. The CDR3 runs to 15 residues. J was trimmed by 3 bases and V by 7 bases; bases with no gene match: 12. The CDR3 DNA sequence: TGCGCCAGCACAGCCTCGGAACAGGGGTTCTACGAGCAGTACTTC. Residues: CASTASEQGFYEQYF.

The chain uses TRBV27 and TRBJ1-3; 7 positions match TRBD1. The CDR3 spans 15 residues. Germline-derived CDR1 and CDR2 are MNHEY and SMNVEV (reference sequence). V lost 4 bases, J lost 4 bases, and 7 bases stayed unmatched. The CDR3 here is CASSSKGAQGNTIYF. The CDR3 DNA follows: TGTGCCAGCAGTTCTAAGGGGGCGCAGGGAAACACCATATATTTT.

This clone showed up just once. The rearrangement links TRBV6-1 to TRBJ2-7; no clear D gene. The CDR3 sequence is 13 residues long. CDR1 and CDR2 from the germline V gene are MNHNS and SASEGT. V lost 4 bases and J lost 5, with 12 bases in between. Here the CDR3 reads CASSAWPLNEQYF. In DNA form, the CDR3 reads TGTGCCAGCAGTGCCTGGCCCTTGAACGAGCAGTACTTC.

V gene TRBV28 combines with J gene TRBJ2-5; tentatively, D is TRBD2 (6 bases). The CDR3 contains 14 residues. Trimming pared 7 bases from V and 5 bases from J, leaving 17 bases between. Looked up from germline, CDR1 is MDHEN and CDR2 is SYDVKM. The CDR3 DNA reads TGTGCCAGCACGTACCGGGAGTATTGGGAGACCCAGTACTTC. Protein sequence: CASTYREYWETQYF.

The rearrangement uses TRBV10-3 and TRBJ2-2; D perhaps matches TRBD2 (5 bases). Germline CDR1 ENHRY, CDR2 SYGVKD. The V and J ends lost 6 bases and 2 bases respectively, with 7 bases between them. This CDR3 is built from 13 residues. This CDR3 reads CAIRDFNTGELFF. CDR3 coding DNA: TGTGCCATCAGGGACTTTAACACCGGGGAGCTGTTTTTT.

The V call is TRBV27, the J call TRBJ2-1; a possible D gene is TRBD2 (5 bases). V dropped 6 bases and J dropped 11 bases, with 17 bases sitting between them. The CDR3 covers 13 residues. Per the germline V gene, CDR1 is MNHEY and CDR2 is SMNVEV (reference sequence). CDR3 loop: CASSPKGVSKQFF. DNA of the CDR3: TGTGCCAGCAGCCCAAAGGGAGTGAGTAAGCAGTTCTTC.